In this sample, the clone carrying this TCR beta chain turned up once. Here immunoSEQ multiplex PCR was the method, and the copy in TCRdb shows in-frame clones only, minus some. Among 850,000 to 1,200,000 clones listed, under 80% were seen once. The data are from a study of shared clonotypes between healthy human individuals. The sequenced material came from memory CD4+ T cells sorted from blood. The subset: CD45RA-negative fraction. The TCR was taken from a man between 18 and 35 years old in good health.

The CDR3 region has the DNA TGCGCCAGCAGCTTGCGGCTAGATGGATACGAGCAGTACTTC. Translated, it gives CASSLRLDGYEQYF. This chain connects TRBV5-1 to TRBJ2-7; D is uncertain. Germline V gene lookup returns CDR1 SGHRS and CDR2 YFSETQ. Trimming cost V 1 base and J 4 bases, with 12 bases left between them. This CDR3 has 14 residues.